Presented here are 28 T cell receptor beta chains from one specimen sequenced in a study of blood T cells in healthy people across ages. A second PCR, run for roughly 7 to 11 cycles, used a sample-barcoded 5' primer plus a J-beta primer mix. Each CDR3 protein is one row after TCRdb ran MiXCR on the 5' RACE reads. This sample has around 990,000 distinct CDR3 sequences, with less than 25% found just once. In addition, the sample was reused for a study of T cells of mothers and their children.

Sequenced input: blood. Every receptor here comes from a girl aged 2 to 10 in good health.

The chain joins TRBV4-3 to TRBJ1-4; possible D gene TRBD1, 5 bases. Trimming removed 4 bases at V and 7 bases at J, with 19 bases between. This CDR3 is built from 16 residues. Germline lookup yields CDR1 LGHNA and CDR2 YSLEER. CDR3 region: CASSPSIGRGGEKLFF. The CDR3 nucleotides read TGCGCCAGCAGCCCTTCAATCGGGAGGGGAGGTGAAAAACTGTTTTTT.

This clonotype was counted only a few times. Compared with germline, one end of the junction differs, possibly owing to a read error. V usage is TRBV7-7 and J usage is TRBJ2-1, with TRBD1 as a possible D gene (5 bases). The CDR3 covers 15 residues. The V gene's germline CDR1 is SSHAT and CDR2 FNYEAQ (reference sequence). DNA for the CDR3: TGTGCTAGCAGCTCATCGTCCTCAAGGGGCAATGAGCAGTTCTTC. It encodes CASSSSSSRGNEQFF.

This clonotype was counted between two and nine times. The chain employs TRBV4-1 and TRBJ2-3, with 9 positions matching TRBD2. There are 20 residues in the CDR3. Germline CDR1 MGHRA, CDR2 YSYEKL. Germline trimming cut 0 bases from V and 0 bases from J; bases unmatched to any gene: 13. The CDR3 region has the DNA TGCGCCAGCAGCCAAGAGTTCCTGGCGGGAGGGCTGGGTAGCACAGATACGCAGTATTTT. This translates into CASSQEFLAGGLGSTDTQYF.

The genes are TRBV5-1 and TRBJ2-5; no definite D call. This CDR3 region has 13 residues. Looked up from germline, CDR1 is SGHRS and CDR2 is YFSETQ. The V and J ends lost 0 bases and 7 bases respectively, with 10 bases between them. The CDR3 DNA reads as TGCGCCAGCAGCTTGGCACCCTCCGGGACCCAGTACTTC. Protein sequence: CASSLAPSGTQYF.

V is TRBV29-1 and J is TRBJ2-5; 8 positions agree with TRBD1. Germline V lookup: CDR1 SQVTM, CDR2 ANQGSEA. The CDR3 has 15 amino acids. V was clipped by 3 bases and J by 5 bases; unmatched bases: 11. DNA for the CDR3: TGCAGCGTTGAGCTGGGCAGGGGGCGCGCGGAGACCCAGTACTTC. This sequence encodes CSVELGRGRAETQYF.

The chain is built from TRBV7-3 and TRBJ1-1; D is undetermined. Germline values: CDR1 SGHTA, CDR2 FQGTGA. This CDR3 comprises 17 residues. V lost 0 bases to trimming and J lost 0 bases, with 14 bases between them. CDR3 sequence reads: CASSLTLAPAMNTEAFF. In nucleotides, the CDR3 is TGTGCCAGCAGCTTAACGTTAGCCCCTGCCATGAACACTGAAGCTTTCTTT.

The J gene is TRBJ1-2, the V gene TRBV29-1; D remains unclear. The CDR3 has 12 residues. The V end lost 4 bases, the J end lost 2 bases, and 8 bases lay between the germline ends. Germline V gene data show CDR1 as SQVTM and CDR2 as ANQGSEA. CDR3 nucleotides: TGCAGCGTTGGGCCTACCAACTATGGCTACACCTTC. The encoded protein is CSVGPTNYGYTF.

DNA for the CDR3: TGTGCCACCAGTGATTTGGGGCCCCGAAACTACAATGAGCAGTTCTTC. Residues: CATSDLGPRNYNEQFF. The chain links TRBV24-1 to TRBJ2-5; unclear D gene. The closer fit of TRBJ2-1 to the DNA end suggests the J call may be wrong. Germline-derived CDR1 and CDR2 are KGHDR and SFDVKD. The CDR3 has 16 amino acids.

This clonotype has only a few counts. V and J are TRBV6-5 and TRBJ1-2; TRBD1 is a possible D gene (5 bases). CDR1 MNHEY and CDR2 SVGAGI come from the germline V gene. This CDR3 spans 18 amino acids. Trimming pared 1 base from V and 0 bases from J, leaving 18 bases between. As DNA, the CDR3 is TGTGCCAGCAGTTACTGGCCTCCAGCGGCGGGGGCTAACTATGGCTACACCTTC. Its translation is CASSYWPPAAGANYGYTF.

This clonotype was found a few times. The chain links TRBV20-1 to TRBJ2-5; TRBD1 aligns across 8 bases. Germline values: CDR1 DFQATT, CDR2 SNEGSKA (reference sequence). This CDR3 region has 13 residues. V was clipped by 3 bases and J by 6 bases; unmatched bases: 6. In nucleotides, the CDR3 is TGCAGTGCTAGCTTGGACAGGGAAAAGACCCAGTACTTC. Translation: CSASLDREKTQYF.

This chain joins TRBV7-9 and TRBJ2-1, with 11 bases identical to TRBD2. The CDR3 is made up of 16 amino acids. CDR1 SEHNR and CDR2 FQNEAQ come from the germline V gene (reference sequence). Trimming cost V 5 bases and J 8 bases; bases outside gene matches: 11. The CDR3 here is CASSPRLAGSFDEQFF. In nucleotides, the CDR3 is TGTGCCAGCAGCCCCCGACTAGCGGGGAGTTTCGATGAGCAGTTCTTC.

This sequence joins TRBV12-3 or TRBV12-4 and TRBJ2-1; D remains unclear. Trimming left V 5 bases short and J 8 bases short, with 25 bases between. There are 17 residues in the CDR3. The chain's CDR3 is CASSPPVGYLRVHEQFF. The CDR3 DNA reads TGTGCCAGCAGTCCACCAGTGGGGTACCTCCGGGTACATGAGCAGTTCTTC.

The V and J genes are TRBV29-1 and TRBJ2-5; 8 bases align to TRBD1. Losses at the gene ends were 7 bases for V and 11 bases for J; bases not matched to a gene: 12. Germline CDR1 SQVTM, CDR2 ANQGSEA. The CDR3 sequence is 12 residues long. In DNA, the CDR3 is TGCAGCGCGGGGTGGACAGGGAGTGAGCAGTACTTC. Translating gives CSAGWTGSEQYF. Using reference TRBV29-1 and TRBJ2-5 for the parts outside the CDR3, the full variable domain is SAVISQKPSRDICQRGTSLTIQCQVDSQVTMMFWYRQQPGQSLTLIATANQGSEATYESGFVIDKFPISRPNLTFSTLTVSNMSPEDSSIYLCSAGWTGSEQYFGPGTRLLVL.

This clonotype was counted at least ten times. The chain has TRBV5-1 and TRBJ2-1; no definite D call. This CDR3 is 13 amino acids long. CDR1 and CDR2 from the germline V gene are SGHRS and YFSETQ. The V end lost 1 base, the J end lost 2 bases, and 4 bases lay between the germline ends. The chain's CDR3 is CASSLSPYNEQFF. As DNA, the CDR3 is TGCGCCAGCAGCTTGTCCCCCTACAATGAGCAGTTCTTC.

This clonotype was seen only a few times. The rearrangement joins TRBV27 to TRBJ2-5; perhaps TRBD1 as D (5 bases). The DNA end is more similar to TRBJ2-7, so the J call may be wrong. The V gene's germline CDR1 is MNHEY and CDR2 SMNVEV (reference sequence). The CDR3 extends over 15 amino acids. The CDR3 DNA reads as TGTGCCAGCAGTTTCCAGGGTGACACTTCGTACGAGCAGTACTTC. Amino acids: CASSFQGDTSYEQYF.

This clonotype was counted a few times. The chain uses TRBV5-5 and TRBJ2-7, with 8 nucleotides matching TRBD1. The V segment lost 4 bases and the J segment 9 bases; nucleotides outside the gene matches: 6. Germline V gene sequence: CDR1 SGHKS, CDR2 YYEKEE (reference sequence). The length of the CDR3 is 12 residues. Here the CDR3 DNA reads TGTGCCAGCAGCGTGACAGGGGATTTGCAGTACTTC. This translates into CASSVTGDLQYF. The full variable domain, in which reference TRBV5-5 and TRBJ2-7 provide the parts outside the CDR3, is DAGVTQSPTHLIKTRGQQVTLRCSPISGHKSVSWYQQVLGQGPQFIFQYYEKEERGRGNFPDRFSARQFPNYSSELNVNALLLGDSALYLCASSVTGDLQYFGPGTRLTVT.

The rearrangement links TRBV20-1 to TRBJ2-5; a weak D match, TRBD1 (5 bases). The length of the CDR3 is 15 residues. The V and J ends lost 6 bases and 4 bases respectively, with 21 bases between them. Germline V gene lookup returns CDR1 DFQATT and CDR2 SNEGSKA (reference sequence). In nucleotides, the CDR3 is TGCAGTGCCGTCCCAGGGTACGCGTTCGGAGAGACCCAGTACTTC. Amino acid sequence: CSAVPGYAFGETQYF.

The J gene is TRBJ2-1, the V gene TRBV6-5, with D perhaps TRBD1 or TRBD2 (5 bases each). The end of the DNA fits TRBJ2-7 better, so the J call may be wrong. Germline V gene sequence: CDR1 MNHEY, CDR2 SVGAGI. The CDR3 has 15 residues. The CDR3 sequence: CASSTRGADPHEQYF. The CDR3 coding sequence is TGTGCCAGCAGTACTAGGGGCGCGGATCCCCACGAGCAGTACTTC.

The chain links TRBV12-3 or TRBV12-4 to TRBJ2-7; D possibly corresponds to TRBD2 (6 bases). The CDR3 is made up of 12 amino acids. V was clipped by 8 bases and J by 7 bases, with 15 bases between them. The CDR3 protein is CASAPVGGEQYF. The CDR3 DNA is TGTGCCAGCGCCCCGGTTGGGGGGGAGCAGTACTTC.

This chain joins TRBV25-1 and TRBJ2-5; TRBD1 or TRBD2 may be the D gene (5 bases each). The germline gives CDR1 MGHDK, CDR2 SYGVNS. CDR3 length: 12 residues. V was cut by 8 bases and J by 3 bases, with 10 bases left in between. This CDR3 reads CASGTVEETQYF. In nucleotides, the CDR3 is TGTGCCAGCGGGACGGTTGAAGAGACCCAGTACTTC.

This sequence joins TRBV29-1 and TRBJ1-3; possibly TRBD1 for D (6 bases). Germline values: CDR1 SQVTM, CDR2 ANQGSEA. V was cut by 7 bases and J by 0 bases, with 13 bases left in between. The CDR3 runs to 14 residues. CDR3 in DNA: TGCAGCGCTGACCCGGGACACTCTGGAAACACCATATATTTT. This encodes CSADPGHSGNTIYF.

The genes are TRBV7-3 and TRBJ1-2, with D maybe TRBD1 (5 bases). The CDR3 is 14 residues long. V was shortened by 5 bases and J by 4 bases, with 14 bases between the two germline ends. Germline CDR1 is SGHTA and CDR2 is FQGTGA. DNA for the CDR3: TGTGCCAGCAGCCCCACACGGGGGGGCTATGGCTACACCTTC. This translates into CASSPTRGGYGYTF.

This clonotype showed up just a few times. The rearrangement uses TRBV5-1 and TRBJ1-1; tentatively, D is TRBD1 (6 bases). Germline V CDR1 and CDR2: SGHRS, YFSETQ. Between the trimmed V and J ends, which lost 7 bases and 3 bases, there was a span of 10 bases. CDR3 length equals 12 residues. The CDR3 is CASRRQDTEAFF. The DNA for the CDR3 is TGCGCCAGCCGCAGACAGGACACTGAAGCTTTCTTT.

Many counts were recorded for this clonotype. CDR3 sequence: CASTQGDTQYF. For the CDR3, the DNA is TGTGCCAGCACCCAGGGAGATACGCAGTATTTT. The rearrangement links TRBV5-4 to TRBJ2-3; weak D call: TRBD1 (5 bases). CDR3 length: 11 residues. Trimming shortened V by 6 bases and J by 5 bases, and 7 bases separated the two germline ends. Per the germline V gene, CDR1 is SGHNT and CDR2 is YYREEE (reference sequence).

This clonotype appeared a few times. The V and J genes are TRBV11-2 and TRBJ2-7; D ambiguous. Trimming left V 5 bases short and J 4 bases short, with 6 bases between. There are 11 residues in the CDR3. CDR1 SGHAT and CDR2 FQNNGV come from the germline V gene. The CDR3 bases are TGTGCCAGCAGCACTCAATACGAGCAGTACTTC. Amino acid sequence: CASSTQYEQYF.

This clonotype appeared a few times. The rearrangement uses TRBV7-9 and TRBJ2-1, with D possibly matching TRBD1 (6 bases). CDR1 SEHNR and CDR2 FQNEAQ come from the germline V gene (reference sequence). The V end was cut by 5 bases, the J end by 5 bases, with 16 bases between. The CDR3 runs to 15 residues. CDR3: CASSPFRDTDNEQFF. The CDR3 nucleotides are TGTGCCAGCAGCCCTTTCCGGGACACCGACAATGAGCAGTTCTTC.

The chain combines TRBV5-1 with TRBJ2-2, with TRBD2 as a possible D gene (5 bases). With 4 bases removed from V and 0 bases from J, the gap between germline ends came to 13 bases. CDR3 length: 16 residues. Germline lookup yields CDR1 SGHRS and CDR2 YFSETQ. CDR3 residues: CASSDGLFANTGELFF. In nucleotides, the CDR3 is TGCGCCAGCAGCGATGGACTGTTCGCGAACACCGGGGAGCTGTTTTTT.

The CDR3 DNA follows: TGCAGCGTTAGTAATGCGAGCGAGCAGTACTTC. Translated, it gives CSVSNASEQYF. The gene calls are TRBV29-1 and TRBJ2-7; the D is unclear. Germline lookup yields CDR1 SQVTM and CDR2 ANQGSEA. The CDR3 runs to 11 residues. V was pared by 5 bases and J by 6 bases, with 11 bases between.